The clone carrying this T cell receptor (beta chain) was seen more than once but under ten times. Its antigen is unidentified. The junction departs from the called germline gene at one end, perhaps through a read error. Germline and genes: mouse. With the read ending 4 residues before the CDR3 end, the germline J gene is used to fill in that end. This sample was taken from a study of CD8+ T cells in alopecia areata. Across the whole study: Skin from roughly 6-12-month-old C3H/HeJ graft donors with spontaneous alopecia went to roughly 6-11-week-old female C3H/HeJ mice.

Whole-study results and caveats: Scalp lesions, especially in alopecia totalis/universalis, had higher clonality than normal scalp. Sequencing of scalp tissue also captures the resident alphabeta T cells of normal skin. TCR sharing across patients was less clear than in mice, possibly HLA-related.

Germline assignment: CDR1 NSQYPW and CDR2 LRSPGD (reference sequence). CDR3 length: 16 amino acids. Sequencing relied on a cDNA template that was reverse transcribed from extracted RNA. The method was immunoSEQ multiplex PCR; TCRdb's version includes in-frame clones alone and lacks a portion of them. The sample holds roughly 110,000 clones, and no clone turns up only once. V usage is TRBV1 and J usage is TRBJ1-1; weak D call: TRBD1 (6 bases). Sequenced: lesional skin. This clonotype was sampled from a C3H/HeJ mouse with alopecia areata. Strain haplotype (MHC): H2-k. The CDR3 region is CPCSAETGSANTEVFF. The CDR3 DNA, read in part, is TGCCCCTGCAGTGCAGAGACAGGATCTGCAAACACA. Combining the CDR3 with reference TRBV1 and TRBJ1-1 gives the whole variable domain VTLLEQNPRWRLVPRGQAVNLRCILKNSQYPWMSWYQQDLQKQLQWLFTLRSPGDKEVKSLPGADYLATRVTDTELRLQVANMSQGRTLYCPCSAETGSANTEVFFGKGTRLTVV.